The 13 T cell receptor beta chains reported below all come from one sample, sequenced in a study of metastatic and nonmetastatic thyroid tumors. Among the patients, none had received any treatment before thyroid surgery. TCRdb recomputed clones from the PCR reads via MiXCR. The sample gives some 17,000 clones, roughly 27% of which show up once; roughly 12% is in the top ten. Sequencing was done on a sample of adjacent normal tissue. The source of these receptors is a female donor with papillary thyroid cancer or a benign thyroid nodule (not recorded which). Some clones in this sample may be carry-over from other donors' samples.

This clone occurred a few times. DNA of the CDR3: TGTGCCAGCAGTGCGACAGGCCCAGATACGCAGTATTTT. This gives the protein CASSATGPDTQYF. The chain combines TRBV27 with TRBJ2-3; a possible D gene is TRBD1 (6 bases). Trimming removed 5 bases at V and 4 bases at J, with 10 bases between. The germline gives CDR1 MNHEY, CDR2 SMNVEV (reference sequence). This CDR3 region has 13 residues.

The sample holds many counts of this clone. The DNA for the CDR3 is TGTGCCAGCAGTAACACTCGAAGCTCCTACGAGCAGTACTTC. Translated, it gives CASSNTRSSYEQYF. This sequence joins TRBV6-1 and TRBJ2-7; D not resolved. The CDR3 length is 14 residues. Trimming stripped 5 bases from V and 0 bases from J, with 11 bases between. From germline, CDR1 is MNHNS and CDR2 SASEGT.

The chain uses TRBV28 and TRBJ1-1, with 10 bases lining up with TRBD1. Germline V gene lookup returns CDR1 MDHEN and CDR2 SYDVKM. There are 16 residues in the CDR3. J was trimmed by 8 bases and V by 2 bases; bases with no gene match: 11. The CDR3: CASSLRDRGIRGEAFF. The CDR3 nucleotides read TGTGCCAGCAGTTTACGGGACAGGGGAATCAGGGGAGAAGCTTTCTTT.

The rearrangement uses TRBV19 and TRBJ2-2, with TRBD1 matching over 9 bases. This CDR3 comprises 16 residues. V was clipped by 5 bases and J by 4 bases; unmatched bases: 8. CDR1 is LNHDA and CDR2 is SQIVND in the germline V gene (reference sequence). CDR3 sequence (DNA): TGTGCCAGTAGTGCCTGGACAGGGGACATCACCGGGGAGCTGTTTTTT. Translated, it gives CASSAWTGDITGELFF.

This chain links TRBV4-3 with TRBJ2-6; TRBD1 matches at 9 bases. Germline values: CDR1 LGHNA, CDR2 YSLEER. The CDR3 spans 16 residues. With V trimmed by 3 bases and J by 0 bases, 0 bases remained unmatched. CDR3 residues: CASSQDRGSGANVLTF. The CDR3, as DNA: TGCGCCAGCAGCCAGGACAGGGGCTCTGGGGCCAACGTCCTGACTTTC.

The gene calls are TRBV10-3 and TRBJ1-1, with D possibly being TRBD1 (6 bases). Germline CDR1 and CDR2: ENHRY and SYGVKD. This CDR3 region has 17 residues. Trimming cost V 6 bases and J 0 bases, with 20 bases left between them. CDR3 sequence: CAIRGDISGPMNTEAFF. The CDR3 region has the DNA TGTGCCATCAGGGGGGACATCTCAGGGCCCATGAACACTGAAGCTTTCTTT.

A note on this clone: Other DNA variants within this sample encode the same CDR3. This chain links TRBV6-1 with TRBJ1-1; the D gene is possibly TRBD1 (5 bases). V dropped 6 bases and J dropped 2 bases, with 13 bases sitting between them. The CDR3 length is 14 residues. CDR1 and CDR2 (germline): MNHNS, SASEGT. The CDR3 nucleotides are TGTGCCAGCAGAACCCCCGGGGGTAACACTGAAGCTTTCTTT. Its translation is CASRTPGGNTEAFF.

On this clone itself: In the same sample, other DNA sequences code for this CDR3. The rearrangement links TRBV6-1 to TRBJ2-1; a weak D match, TRBD2 (5 bases). Germline assignment: CDR1 MNHNS and CDR2 SASEGT. The V gene lost 6 bases and the J gene lost 8 bases, with 20 bases spanning the gap. The CDR3 length is 15 residues. For the CDR3, the DNA is TGTGCCAGCAGGGTAACTAGTGGGAGTGGCCATGAGCAGTTCTTC. It codes for CASRVTSGSGHEQFF.

The rearrangement uses TRBV20-1 and TRBJ2-5, with 8 bases aligning to TRBD1. The CDR3 totals 12 residues. CDR1 is DFQATT and CDR2 is SNEGSKA in the germline V gene (reference sequence). Trimming took 5 bases from V and 4 from J; bases not matched to a gene: 3. The CDR3 here is CSADRGAETQYF. Written as DNA, the CDR3 is TGCAGTGCTGACAGGGGCGCAGAGACCCAGTACTTC.

This clone was counted at least ten times. The chain recombines TRBV7-9 with TRBJ2-7; D is perhaps TRBD1 (6 bases). Trimming left V 5 bases short and J 4 bases short, with 9 bases between. Germline CDR1 and CDR2: SEHNR and FQNEAQ (reference sequence). CDR3 length equals 12 residues. In DNA form, the CDR3 reads TGTGCCAGCAGCCACGACAGGTACGAGCAGTACTTC. Its protein product is CASSHDRYEQYF.

This clone was seen more than once but under ten times. J is TRBJ2-1 and V is TRBV28; 13 nucleotides line up with TRBD2. J was trimmed by 0 bases and V by 7 bases; bases with no gene match: 6. Germline-derived CDR1 and CDR2 are MDHEN and SYDVKM. This CDR3 is 17 amino acids long. The CDR3 region is CASKGLAGLLSYNEQFF. The CDR3 nucleotides read TGTGCCAGCAAGGGACTAGCGGGACTACTCTCCTACAATGAGCAGTTCTTC. The entire variable domain, with the rest obtained from reference TRBV28 and TRBJ2-1, is as follows: DVKVTQSSRYLVKRTGEKVFLECVQDMDHENMFWYRQDPGLGLRLIYFSYDVKMKEKGDIPEGYSVSREKKERFSLILESASTNQTSMYLCASKGLAGLLSYNEQFFGPGTRLTVL.

The sample holds many counts of this clone. The rearrangement joins TRBV27 to TRBJ2-7, with D possibly TRBD2 on 6 matching bases. CDR3 length: 15 amino acids. Germline CDR1 is MNHEY and CDR2 is SMNVEV (reference sequence). V was pared by 2 bases and J by 4 bases, with 15 bases between. CDR3 DNA sequence: TGTGCCAGCAGTTTAGGGGCTGGACTAACGTACGAGCAGTACTTC. As protein: CASSLGAGLTYEQYF.

This clone has just a few counts. V usage is TRBV20-1 and J usage is TRBJ1-5; 8 nucleotides align to TRBD1. From germline, CDR1 is DFQATT and CDR2 SNEGSKA (reference sequence). The CDR3 is made up of 15 amino acids. The trim removed 2 bases at V and 4 bases at J, leaving 7 bases unmatched. CDR3 protein: CSARRTGTKNQPQHF. CDR3 DNA: TGCAGTGCTAGACGGACAGGGACGAAGAATCAGCCCCAGCATTTT.